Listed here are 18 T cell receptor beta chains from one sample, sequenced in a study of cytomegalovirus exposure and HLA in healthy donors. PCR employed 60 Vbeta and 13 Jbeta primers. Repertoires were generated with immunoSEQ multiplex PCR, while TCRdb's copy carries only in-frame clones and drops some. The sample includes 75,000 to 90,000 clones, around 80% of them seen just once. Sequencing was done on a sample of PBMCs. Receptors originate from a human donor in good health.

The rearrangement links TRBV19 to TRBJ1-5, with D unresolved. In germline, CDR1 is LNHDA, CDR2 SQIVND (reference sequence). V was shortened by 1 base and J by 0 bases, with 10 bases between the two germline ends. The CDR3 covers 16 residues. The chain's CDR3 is CASSIGQVYSNQPQHF. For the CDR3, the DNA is TGTGCCAGTAGTATAGGGCAGGTTTATAGCAATCAGCCCCAGCATTTT.

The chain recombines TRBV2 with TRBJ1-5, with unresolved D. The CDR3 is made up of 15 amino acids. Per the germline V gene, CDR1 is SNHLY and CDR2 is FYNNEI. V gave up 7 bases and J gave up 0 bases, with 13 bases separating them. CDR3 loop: CASKKDSTSNQPQHF. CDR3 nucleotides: TGTGCCAGCAAGAAGGACTCAACTAGCAATCAGCCCCAGCATTTT.

DNA for the CDR3: TGTGCCAGCAGTATCCAGGAGGACCAGCCCCAGCATTTT. Its protein product is CASSIQEDQPQHF. J is TRBJ1-5 and V is TRBV6-5; D gene unclear. Trimming took 5 bases from V and 7 from J, leaving 12 bases between them. CDR3 length: 13 residues. CDR1 and CDR2 (germline): MNHEY, SVGAGI.

This CDR3 is CASSRGSNQPQHF. DNA of the CDR3: TGTGCCAGCAGTCGAGGGAGCAATCAGCCCCAGCATTTT. The chain carries TRBV27 and TRBJ1-5, with D unresolved. The CDR3 has 13 residues. The germline CDR1 and CDR2 sequences are MNHEY and SMNVEV (reference sequence). V was shortened by 5 bases and J by 1 base, with 6 bases between the two germline ends.

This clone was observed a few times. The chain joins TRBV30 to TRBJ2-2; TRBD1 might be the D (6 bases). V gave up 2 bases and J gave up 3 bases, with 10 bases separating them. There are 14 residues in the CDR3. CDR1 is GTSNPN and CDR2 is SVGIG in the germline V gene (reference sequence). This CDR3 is CAWSRGSYTGELFF. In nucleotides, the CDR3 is TGTGCCTGGAGTAGGGGGTCGTACACCGGGGAGCTGTTTTTT.

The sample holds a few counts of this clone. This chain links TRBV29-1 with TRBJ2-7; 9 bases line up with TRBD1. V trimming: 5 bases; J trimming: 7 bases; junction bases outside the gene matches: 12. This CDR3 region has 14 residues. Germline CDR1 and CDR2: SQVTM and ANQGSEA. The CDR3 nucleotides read TGCAGCGTTATCAAATGGACAGGGGACGTAGAGCAGTACTTC. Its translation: CSVIKWTGDVEQYF.

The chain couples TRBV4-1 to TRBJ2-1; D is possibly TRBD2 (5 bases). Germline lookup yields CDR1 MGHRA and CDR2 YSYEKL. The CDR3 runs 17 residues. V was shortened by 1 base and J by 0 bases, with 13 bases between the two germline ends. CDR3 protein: CASSQGLALSSYNEQFF. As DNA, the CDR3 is TGCGCCAGCAGCCAAGGCTTAGCGCTCAGCTCCTACAATGAGCAGTTCTTC.

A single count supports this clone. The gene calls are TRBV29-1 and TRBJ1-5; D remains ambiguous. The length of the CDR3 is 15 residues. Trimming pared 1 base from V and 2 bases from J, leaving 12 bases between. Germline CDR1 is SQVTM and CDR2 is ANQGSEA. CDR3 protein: CSVEGEGGGNQPQHF. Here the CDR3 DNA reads TGCAGCGTTGAAGGTGAGGGTGGAGGCAATCAGCCCCAGCATTTT.

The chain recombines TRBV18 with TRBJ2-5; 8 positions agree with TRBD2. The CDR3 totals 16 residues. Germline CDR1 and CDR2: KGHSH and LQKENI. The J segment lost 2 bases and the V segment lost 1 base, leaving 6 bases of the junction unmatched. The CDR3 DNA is TGTGCCAGCTCACCACTCGGACTAGCCCCACAAGAGACCCAGTACTTC. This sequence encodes CASSPLGLAPQETQYF. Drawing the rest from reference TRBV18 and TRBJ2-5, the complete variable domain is NAGVMQNPRHLVRRRGQEARLRCSPMKGHSHVYWYRQLPEEGLKFMVYLQKENIIDESGMPKERFSAEFPKEGPSILRIQQVVRGDSAAYFCASSPLGLAPQETQYFGPGTRLLVL.

The DNA of the CDR3 is TGTGCCAGCAGTGGACAATTACACAGCAATCAGCCCCAGCATTTT. This translates into CASSGQLHSNQPQHF. J is TRBJ1-5 and V is TRBV6-1; D gene ambiguous. There are 15 residues in the CDR3. CDR1 and CDR2 (germline): MNHNS, SASEGT. Trimming left V 4 bases short and J 1 base short, with 11 bases between.

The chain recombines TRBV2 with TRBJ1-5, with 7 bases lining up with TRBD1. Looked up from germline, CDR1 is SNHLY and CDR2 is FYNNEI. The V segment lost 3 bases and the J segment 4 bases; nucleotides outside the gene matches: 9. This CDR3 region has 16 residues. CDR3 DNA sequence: TGTGCCAGCAGTGAGGGCGCAGGGGGAGTAAATCAGCCCCAGCATTTT. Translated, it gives CASSEGAGGVNQPQHF.

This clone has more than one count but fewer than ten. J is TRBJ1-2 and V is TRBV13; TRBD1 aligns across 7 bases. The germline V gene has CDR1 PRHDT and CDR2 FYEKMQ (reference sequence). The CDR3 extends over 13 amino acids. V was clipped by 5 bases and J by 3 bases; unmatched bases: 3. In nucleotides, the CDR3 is TGTGCCAGCAGCGCTCAGGGGGACTATGGCTACACCTTC. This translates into CASSAQGDYGYTF.

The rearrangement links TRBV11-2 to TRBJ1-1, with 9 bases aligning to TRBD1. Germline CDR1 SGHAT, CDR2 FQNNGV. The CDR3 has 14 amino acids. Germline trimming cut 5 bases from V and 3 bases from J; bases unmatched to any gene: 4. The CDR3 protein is CASSPGQGDTEAFF. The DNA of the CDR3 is TGTGCCAGCAGCCCGGGACAGGGAGACACTGAAGCTTTCTTT.

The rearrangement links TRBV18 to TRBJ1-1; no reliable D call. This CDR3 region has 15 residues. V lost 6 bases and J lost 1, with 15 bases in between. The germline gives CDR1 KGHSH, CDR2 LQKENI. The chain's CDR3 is CASSPYPTGNTEAFF. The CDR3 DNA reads TGTGCCAGCTCCCCCTACCCGACGGGGAACACTGAAGCTTTCTTT.

The chain's CDR3 is CATSRGRGTLEAFF. In DNA, the CDR3 is TGTGCCACCAGCAGAGGAAGGGGGACCCTCGAAGCTTTCTTT. The rearrangement joins TRBV15 to TRBJ1-1, with D tentatively TRBD1 (6 bases). The CDR3 extends over 14 amino acids. The V end was cut by 1 base, the J end by 8 bases, with 14 bases between. Germline V gene data show CDR1 as LNHNV and CDR2 as YYDKDF (reference sequence).

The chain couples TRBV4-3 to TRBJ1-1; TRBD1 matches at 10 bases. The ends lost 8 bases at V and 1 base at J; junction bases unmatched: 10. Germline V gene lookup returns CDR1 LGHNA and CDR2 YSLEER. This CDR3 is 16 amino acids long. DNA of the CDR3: TGCGCCAGCGGACCCGGGACAGGGGACGCGAACACTGAAGCTTTCTTT. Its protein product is CASGPGTGDANTEAFF.

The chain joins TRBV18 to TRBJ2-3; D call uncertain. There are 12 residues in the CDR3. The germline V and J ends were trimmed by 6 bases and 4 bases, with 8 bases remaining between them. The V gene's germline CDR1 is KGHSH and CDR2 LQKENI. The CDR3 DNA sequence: TGTGCCAGCTCCACCCGGGCAGATACGCAGTATTTT. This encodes CASSTRADTQYF.

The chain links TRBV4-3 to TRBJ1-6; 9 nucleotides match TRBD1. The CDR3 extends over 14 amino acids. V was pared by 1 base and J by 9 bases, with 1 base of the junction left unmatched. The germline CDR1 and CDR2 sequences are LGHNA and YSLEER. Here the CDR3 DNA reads TGCGCCAGCAGCCAAGGGACAGGGGCTTCACCCCTCCACTTT. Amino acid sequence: CASSQGTGASPLHF.